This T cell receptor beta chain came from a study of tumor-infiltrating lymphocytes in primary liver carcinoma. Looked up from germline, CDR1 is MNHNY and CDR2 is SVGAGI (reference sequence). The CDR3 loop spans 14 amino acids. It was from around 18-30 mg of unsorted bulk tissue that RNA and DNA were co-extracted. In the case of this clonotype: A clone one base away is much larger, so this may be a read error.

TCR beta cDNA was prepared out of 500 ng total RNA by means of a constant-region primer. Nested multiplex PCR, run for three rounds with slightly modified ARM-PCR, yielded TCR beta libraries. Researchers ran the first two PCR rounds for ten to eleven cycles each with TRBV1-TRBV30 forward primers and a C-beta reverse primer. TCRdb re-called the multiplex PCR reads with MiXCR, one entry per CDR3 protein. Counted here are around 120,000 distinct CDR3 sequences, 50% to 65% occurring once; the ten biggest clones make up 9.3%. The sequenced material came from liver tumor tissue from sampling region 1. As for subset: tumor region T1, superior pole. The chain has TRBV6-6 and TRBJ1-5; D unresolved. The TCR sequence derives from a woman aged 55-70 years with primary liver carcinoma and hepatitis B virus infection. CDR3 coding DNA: TGTGCCAGCAGCCCCGGTGGTAGCATTCAGCCCCAGCATTTT. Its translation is CASSPGGSIQPQHF.